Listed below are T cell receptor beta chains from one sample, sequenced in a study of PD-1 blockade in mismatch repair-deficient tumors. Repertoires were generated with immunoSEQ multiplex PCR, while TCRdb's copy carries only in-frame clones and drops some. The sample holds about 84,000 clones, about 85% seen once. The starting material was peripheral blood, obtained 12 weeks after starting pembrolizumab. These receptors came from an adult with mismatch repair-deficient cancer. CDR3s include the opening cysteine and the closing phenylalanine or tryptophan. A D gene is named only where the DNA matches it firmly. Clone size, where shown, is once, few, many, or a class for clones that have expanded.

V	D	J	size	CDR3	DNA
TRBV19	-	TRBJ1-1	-	CASSIGGLTEAFF	TGTGCCAGTAGTATTGGGGGTTTGACTGAAGCTTTCTTT
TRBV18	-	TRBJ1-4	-	CASSPAQGLTNEKLFF	TGTGCCAGCTCACCTGCTCAGGGTTTGACTAATGAAAAACTGTTTTTT
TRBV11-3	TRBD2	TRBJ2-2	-	CASSLDQGGVTGELFF	TGTGCCAGCAGCTTAGACCAGGGAGGGGTCACCGGGGAGCTGTTTTTT
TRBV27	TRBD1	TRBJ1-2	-	CASSSLPQGADRYGYTF	TGTGCCAGCAGTTCGCTCCCCCAGGGGGCGGATCGGTATGGCTACACCTTC
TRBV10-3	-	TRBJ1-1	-	CATGTLEMDTEAFF	TGTGCCACCGGCACTCTTGAAATGGACACTGAAGCTTTCTTT
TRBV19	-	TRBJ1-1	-	CASTPWGAGTEAFF	TGTGCCAGTACCCCTTGGGGGGCGGGAACTGAAGCTTTCTTT
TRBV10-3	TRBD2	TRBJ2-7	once	CAISPGGVYEQYF	TGTGCCATCTCCCCGGGAGGGGTTTACGAGCAGTACTTC
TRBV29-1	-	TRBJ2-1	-	CSVVQIEQFF	TGCAGCGTTGTACAGATAGAGCAGTTCTTC
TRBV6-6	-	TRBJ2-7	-	CASSSRTFSTHEQYF	TGTGCCAGCAGTTCGAGGACATTCTCTACCCACGAGCAGTACTTC
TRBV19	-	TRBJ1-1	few	CASSMGAAGGTEAFF	TGTGCCAGTAGTATGGGCGCGGCAGGCGGGACTGAAGCTTTCTTT
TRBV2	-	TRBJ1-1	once	CASRWSQLGEAFF	TGTGCCAGCAGGTGGTCCCAATTGGGCGAAGCTTTCTTT
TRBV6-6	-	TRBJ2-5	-	CASSYPQGRQETQYF	TGTGCCAGCAGTTACCCCCAGGGACGGCAAGAGACCCAGTACTTC
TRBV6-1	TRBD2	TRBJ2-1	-	CASSEWASGNNEQFF	TGTGCCAGCAGTGAGTGGGCTAGCGGAAACAATGAGCAGTTCTTC
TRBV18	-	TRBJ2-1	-	CASSPSGVGEQFF	TGTGCCAGCTCACCCTCCGGGGTGGGTGAGCAGTTCTTC
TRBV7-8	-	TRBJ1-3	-	CASTEGGLGNTIYF	TGTGCCAGCACGGAGGGGGGGCTCGGAAACACCATATATTTT
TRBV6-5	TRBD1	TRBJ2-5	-	CASSYSSGQGLPAQYF	TGTGCCAGCAGTTACTCCTCGGGACAGGGACTCCCGGCCCAGTACTTC
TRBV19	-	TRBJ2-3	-	CASSFGGNLDTQYF	TGTGCCAGTAGCTTTGGCGGGAATTTAGATACGCAGTATTTT
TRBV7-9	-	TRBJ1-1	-	CASSLPGEYTEAFF	TGTGCCAGCAGCTTACCCGGGGAGTACACTGAAGCTTTCTTT
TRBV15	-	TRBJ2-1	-	CATSREGASGAPYNEQFF	TGTGCCACCAGCAGAGAGGGGGCAAGCGGGGCACCTTACAATGAGCAGTTCTTC
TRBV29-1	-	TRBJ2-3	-	CSVEVGASTDTQYF	TGCAGCGTTGAGGTGGGAGCCAGCACAGATACGCAGTATTTT
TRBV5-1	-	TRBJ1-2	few	CASSLEAGRYGYTF	TGCGCCAGCAGCTTGGAGGCAGGCCGCTATGGCTACACCTTC
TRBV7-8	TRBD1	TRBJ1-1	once	CASSPSAGDSRTEAFF	TGTGCCAGCAGCCCCTCCGCTGGGGACAGTAGGACTGAAGCTTTCTTT
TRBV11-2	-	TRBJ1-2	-	CASSSLWRGNYGYTF	TGTGCCAGCAGCTCCCTATGGCGGGGGAACTATGGCTACACCTTC
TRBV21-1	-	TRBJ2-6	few	CASKPLARTGANVLTF	TGTGCCAGCAAACCACTAGCTCGAACTGGGGCCAACGTCCTGACTTTC
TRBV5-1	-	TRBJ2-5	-	CASSLEGLRETQYF	TGCGCCAGCAGCCTGGAGGGGTTAAGGGAGACCCAGTACTTC
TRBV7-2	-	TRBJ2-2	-	CASSLQGTNTGELFF	TGTGCCAGCAGCTTGCAAGGGACGAACACCGGGGAGCTGTTTTTT
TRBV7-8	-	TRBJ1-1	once	CASSLGFLNTEAFF	TGTGCCAGCAGCTTAGGGTTTTTGAACACTGAAGCTTTCTTT
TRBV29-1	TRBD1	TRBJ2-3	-	CSVQGADTQYF	TGCAGCGTTCAGGGGGCAGATACGCAGTATTTT
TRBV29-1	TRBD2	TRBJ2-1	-	CSVESGSDWQFF	TGCAGCGTTGAAAGCGGGAGCGATTGGCAGTTCTTC
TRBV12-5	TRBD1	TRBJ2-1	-	CASGLSGQGMSYNEQFF	TGTGCTAGTGGTTTGTCGGGACAGGGGATGTCCTACAATGAGCAGTTCTTC
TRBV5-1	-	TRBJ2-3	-	CASSLGAVEDTQYF	TGCGCCAGCAGCTTGGGGGCAGTGGAAGATACGCAGTATTTT
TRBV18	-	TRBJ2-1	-	CASSPSQGIPYNEQFF	TGTGCCAGCTCACCATCCCAGGGCATCCCATACAATGAGCAGTTCTTC
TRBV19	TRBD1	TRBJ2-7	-	CASSIRLDRATYEQYF	TGTGCCAGTAGTATAAGGCTGGACAGGGCCACCTACGAGCAGTACTTC
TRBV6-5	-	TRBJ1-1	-	CASRIQDFGTEAFF	TGTGCCAGCAGAATACAGGATTTCGGCACTGAAGCTTTCTTT
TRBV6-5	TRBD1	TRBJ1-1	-	CASSVNRDRREAFF	TGTGCCAGCAGCGTAAACCGGGACAGACGTGAAGCTTTCTTT
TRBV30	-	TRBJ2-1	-	CASDRSISYNEQFF	TGTGCCAGTGACAGGAGCATCTCCTACAATGAGCAGTTCTTC
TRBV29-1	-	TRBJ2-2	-	CSVARPGELFF	TGCAGCGTTGCCCGGCCCGGGGAGCTGTTTTTT
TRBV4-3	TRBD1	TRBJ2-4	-	CASSQGTGGLNIQYF	TGCGCCAGCAGCCAAGGGACAGGGGGCCTGAACATTCAGTACTTC
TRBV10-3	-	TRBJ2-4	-	CAISDRGRGFDF	TGTGCCATCAGTGATAGGGGGCGGGGGTTTGACTTC
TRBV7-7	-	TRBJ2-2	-	CASSSRPAGNTGELFF	TGTGCTAGCAGCTCCCGGCCAGCGGGGAACACCGGGGAGCTGTTTTTT